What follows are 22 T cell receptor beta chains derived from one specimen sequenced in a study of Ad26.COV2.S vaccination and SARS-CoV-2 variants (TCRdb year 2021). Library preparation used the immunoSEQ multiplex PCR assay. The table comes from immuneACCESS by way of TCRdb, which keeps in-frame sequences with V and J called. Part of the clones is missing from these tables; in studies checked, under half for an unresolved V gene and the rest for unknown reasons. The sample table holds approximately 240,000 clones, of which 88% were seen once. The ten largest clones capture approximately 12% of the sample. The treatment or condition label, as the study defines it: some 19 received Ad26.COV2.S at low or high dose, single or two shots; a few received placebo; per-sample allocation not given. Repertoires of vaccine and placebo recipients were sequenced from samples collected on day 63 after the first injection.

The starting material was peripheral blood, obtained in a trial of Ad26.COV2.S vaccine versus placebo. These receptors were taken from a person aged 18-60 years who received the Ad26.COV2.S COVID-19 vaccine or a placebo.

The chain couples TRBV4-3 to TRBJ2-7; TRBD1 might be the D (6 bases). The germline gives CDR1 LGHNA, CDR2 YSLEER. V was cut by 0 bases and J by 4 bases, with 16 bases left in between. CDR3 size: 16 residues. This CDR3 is CASSQDSGANPYEQYF. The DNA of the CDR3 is TGCGCCAGCAGCCAAGACTCAGGGGCAAATCCGTACGAGCAGTACTTC.

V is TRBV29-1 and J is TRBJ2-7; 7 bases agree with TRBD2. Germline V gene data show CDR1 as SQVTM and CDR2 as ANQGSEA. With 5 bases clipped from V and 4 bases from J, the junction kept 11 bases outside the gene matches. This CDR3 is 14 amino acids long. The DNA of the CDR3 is TGCAGCGTTTTCATAGGCTACGGGGGGTACGAGCAGTACTTC. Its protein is CSVFIGYGGYEQYF.

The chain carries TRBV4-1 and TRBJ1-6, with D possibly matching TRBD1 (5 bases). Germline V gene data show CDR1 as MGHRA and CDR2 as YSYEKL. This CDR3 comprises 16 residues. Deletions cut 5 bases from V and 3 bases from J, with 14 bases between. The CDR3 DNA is TGCGCCAGCAGCGGGGGGGATCGCTTCTATAATTCACCCCTCCACTTT. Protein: CASSGGDRFYNSPLHF.

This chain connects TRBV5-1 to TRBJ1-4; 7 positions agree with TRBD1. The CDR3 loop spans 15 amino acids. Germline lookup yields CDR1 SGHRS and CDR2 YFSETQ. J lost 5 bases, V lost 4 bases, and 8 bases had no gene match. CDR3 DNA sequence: TGCGCCAGCAGCAATAAACAGGGGCGGAATGAAAAACTGTTTTTT. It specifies CASSNKQGRNEKLFF.

The CDR3 spells CASSSLATPYNEQFF. The CDR3 DNA sequence: TGTGCCAGCAGTTCCCTCGCGACACCCTACAATGAGCAGTTCTTC. The V and J genes are TRBV27 and TRBJ2-1, with D unresolved. V was trimmed by 4 bases and J by 2 bases, leaving 12 bases between them. The CDR3 extends over 15 amino acids. CDR1 MNHEY and CDR2 SMNVEV come from the germline V gene (reference sequence).

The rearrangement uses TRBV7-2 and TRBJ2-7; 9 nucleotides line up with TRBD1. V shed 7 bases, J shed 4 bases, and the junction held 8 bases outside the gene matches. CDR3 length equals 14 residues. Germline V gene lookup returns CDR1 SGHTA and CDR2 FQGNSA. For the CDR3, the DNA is TGTGCCAGCATCAAGGACAGGGGCCGGTACGAGCAGTACTTC. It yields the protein CASIKDRGRYEQYF.

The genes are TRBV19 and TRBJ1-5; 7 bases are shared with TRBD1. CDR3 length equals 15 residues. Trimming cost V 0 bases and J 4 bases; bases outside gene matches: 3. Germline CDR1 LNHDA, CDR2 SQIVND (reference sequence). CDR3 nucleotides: TGTGCCAGTAGTATAGACCCAGGGGGGAATCAGCCCCAGCATTTT. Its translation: CASSIDPGGNQPQHF.

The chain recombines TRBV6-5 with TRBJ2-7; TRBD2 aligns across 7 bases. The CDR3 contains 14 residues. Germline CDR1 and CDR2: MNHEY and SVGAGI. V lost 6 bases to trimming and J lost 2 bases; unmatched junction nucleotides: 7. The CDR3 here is CASRSSGLAYEQYF. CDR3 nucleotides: TGTGCCAGCAGGTCTAGCGGTTTAGCCTACGAGCAGTACTTC.

CDR3 protein: CASSPGPSYGYTF. The CDR3 DNA is TGTGCCAGCTCACCGGGACCTAGCTATGGCTACACCTTC. The chain has TRBV18 and TRBJ1-2; possibly TRBD1 for D (5 bases). Trimming stripped 3 bases from V and 4 bases from J, with 9 bases between. Germline loops: CDR1 KGHSH, CDR2 LQKENI. The CDR3 is 13 amino acids.

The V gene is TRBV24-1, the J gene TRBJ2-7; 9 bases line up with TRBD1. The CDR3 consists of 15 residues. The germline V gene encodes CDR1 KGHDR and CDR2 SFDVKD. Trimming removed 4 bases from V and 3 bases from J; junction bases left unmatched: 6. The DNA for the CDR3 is TGTGCCACCAGTGACGGTAGGGACAGGGTCTACGAGCAGTACTTC. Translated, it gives CATSDGRDRVYEQYF.

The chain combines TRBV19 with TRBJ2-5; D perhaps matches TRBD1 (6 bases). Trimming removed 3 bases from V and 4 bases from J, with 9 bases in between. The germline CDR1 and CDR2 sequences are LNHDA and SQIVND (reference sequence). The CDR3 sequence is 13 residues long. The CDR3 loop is CASSIRDIETQYF. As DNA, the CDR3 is TGTGCCAGTAGTATCCGGGACATAGAGACCCAGTACTTC.

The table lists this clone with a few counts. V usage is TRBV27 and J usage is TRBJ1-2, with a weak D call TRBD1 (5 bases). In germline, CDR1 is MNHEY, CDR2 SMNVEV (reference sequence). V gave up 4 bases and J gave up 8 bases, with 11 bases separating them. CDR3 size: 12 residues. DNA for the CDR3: TGTGCCAGCAGTTCTCTGGGGGAGGGCTACACCTTC. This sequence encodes CASSSLGEGYTF.

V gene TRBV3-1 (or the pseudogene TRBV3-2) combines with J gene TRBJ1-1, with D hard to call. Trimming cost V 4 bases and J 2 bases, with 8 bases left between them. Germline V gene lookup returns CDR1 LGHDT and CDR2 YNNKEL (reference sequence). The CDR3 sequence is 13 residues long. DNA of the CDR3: TGTGCCAGCAGCCTATTACAAAACACTGAAGCTTTCTTT. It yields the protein CASSLLQNTEAFF.

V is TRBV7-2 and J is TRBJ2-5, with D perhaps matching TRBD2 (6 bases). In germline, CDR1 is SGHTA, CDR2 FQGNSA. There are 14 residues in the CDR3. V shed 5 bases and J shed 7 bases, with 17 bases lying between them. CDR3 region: CASSQTGTAMTQYF. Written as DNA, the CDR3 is TGTGCCAGCAGCCAAACCGGGACTGCTATGACCCAGTACTTC.

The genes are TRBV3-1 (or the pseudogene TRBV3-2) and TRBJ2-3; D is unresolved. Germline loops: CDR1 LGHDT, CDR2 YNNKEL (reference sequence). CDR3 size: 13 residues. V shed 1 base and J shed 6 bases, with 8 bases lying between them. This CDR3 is CASSQGYWDTQYF. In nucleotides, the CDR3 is TGTGCCAGCAGCCAAGGATACTGGGATACGCAGTATTTT.

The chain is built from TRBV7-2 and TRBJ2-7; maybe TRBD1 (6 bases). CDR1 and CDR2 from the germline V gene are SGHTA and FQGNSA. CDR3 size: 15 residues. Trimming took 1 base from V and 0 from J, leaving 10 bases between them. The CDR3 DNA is TGTGCCAGCAGCTTAGTTCAGGGGAGCTCCTACGAGCAGTACTTC. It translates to CASSLVQGSSYEQYF.

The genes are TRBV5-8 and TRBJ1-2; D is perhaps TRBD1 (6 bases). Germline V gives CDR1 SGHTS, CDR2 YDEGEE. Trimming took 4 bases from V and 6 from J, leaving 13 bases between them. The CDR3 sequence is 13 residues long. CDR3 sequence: CASSGWTENGYTF. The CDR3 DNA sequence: TGTGCCAGCAGCGGATGGACAGAAAATGGCTACACCTTC.

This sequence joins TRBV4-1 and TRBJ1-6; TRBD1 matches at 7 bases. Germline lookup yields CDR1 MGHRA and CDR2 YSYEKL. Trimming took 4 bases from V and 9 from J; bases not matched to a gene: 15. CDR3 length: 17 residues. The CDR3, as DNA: TGCGCCAGCAGCCGCAACGGGGACGGGCAGGGGGGTTCACCCCTCCACTTT. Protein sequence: CASSRNGDGQGGSPLHF.

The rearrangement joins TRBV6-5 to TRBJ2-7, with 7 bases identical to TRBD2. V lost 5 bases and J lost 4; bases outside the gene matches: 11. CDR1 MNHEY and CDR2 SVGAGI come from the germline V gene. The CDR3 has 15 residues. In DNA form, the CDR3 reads TGTGCCAGCAGTCCCGACTCCGCCGGGGGGTACGAGCAGTACTTC. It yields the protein CASSPDSAGGYEQYF.

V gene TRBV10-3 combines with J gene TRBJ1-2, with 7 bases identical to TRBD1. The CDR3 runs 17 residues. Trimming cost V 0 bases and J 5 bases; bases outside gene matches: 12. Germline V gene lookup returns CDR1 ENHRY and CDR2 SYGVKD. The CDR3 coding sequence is TGTGCCATCAGTGAGTCGAGCCCCTTCGGACAGGCTTATGGCTACACCTTC. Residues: CAISESSPFGQAYGYTF.

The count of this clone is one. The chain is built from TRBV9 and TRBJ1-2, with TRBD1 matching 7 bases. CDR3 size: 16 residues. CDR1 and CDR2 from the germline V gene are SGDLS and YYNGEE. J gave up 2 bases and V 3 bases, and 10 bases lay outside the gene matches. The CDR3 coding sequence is TGTGCCAGCAGCGCCAGCCAGGGGGGAGTCAACTATGGCTACACCTTC. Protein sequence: CASSASQGGVNYGYTF. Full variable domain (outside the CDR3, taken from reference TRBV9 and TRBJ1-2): DSGVTQTPKHLITATGQRVTLRCSPRSGDLSVYWYQQSLDQGLQFLIQYYNGEERAKGNILERFSAQQFPDLHSELNLSSLELGDSALYFCASSASQGGVNYGYTFGSGTRLTVV.

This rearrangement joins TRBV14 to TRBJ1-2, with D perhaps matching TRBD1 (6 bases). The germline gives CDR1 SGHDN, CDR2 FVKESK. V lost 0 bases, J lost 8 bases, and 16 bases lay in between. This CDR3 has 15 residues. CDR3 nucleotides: TGTGCCAGCAGCCAAGAAGGACAGCCCTATAGCGGCTACACCTTC. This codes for CASSQEGQPYSGYTF.